This TCR beta chain was documented in a study of cytotoxic CD8 clonotypes in ibrutinib-treated CLL listed by TCRdb under 2021. As for the study more broadly: The cohort was composed of more than ten relapsed/refractory and about 15 treatment-naive patients; IGHV unmutated status was identified in 17 to 18 patients. Responses were partial in some 24 patients and complete in 2; after median 68 months follow-up, about 14 stayed in remission and 12 progressed. Response samples were taken after a median of 12 months on treatment, ranging from 6 to 36 months. An average of about 250,000 productive templates and approximately 90,000 productive rearrangements was obtained per sample. Longitudinal samples were available for about 30% of the 86 trial participants. Cryopreserved peripheral blood mononuclear cells were collected at three points: before therapy, at response, and at either sustained remission or disease progression. All remission and progressive disease samples were collected while patients were still receiving ibrutinib. Paper-wide results and their limitations: Sampling times were not matched between sustained-remission and progressing patients, and lymph node repertoires were not studied. Clonality increased at ibrutinib response, stayed stable in sustained remission, and fell back toward baseline at progression. Public clonotypes were rare and either shrank or stayed stable during treatment, and the rise in clonality at ibrutinib response reflected expansion of private clonotypes. At baseline, clonality was higher than in age-matched healthy donors and showed a strong correlation with circulating CD8+ T-cell counts.

The goal of deep resolution MiSeq sequencing was a depth between 1 in 1 million and 1 in 200,000 T cells, and coverage averaged 10x per clonotype. The immunoSEQ hsTCRB Kit was used to generate TCR beta libraries. The paper's processing steps were these. The data were analyzed with ImmunoSEQ Analyzer and ImmunoSEQ Data Assistant, and V, D and J gene assignments followed IMGT definitions. Clonality, with values ranging from 0 to 1, was calculated as one minus the normalized Shannon entropy of productive rearrangement frequencies. Only overrepresented clonotypes making up at least 0.05% of each patient's repertoire were included in the public clonotype analysis. Repertoires from about a dozen age-matched healthy donors in immuneACCESS were used as clonality controls. The table was pulled from immuneACCESS by TCRdb, which kept in-frame rearrangements only. Such tables lose some clones; where checked, under half of the loss comes from unresolved V genes, and the rest has no known cause. The V and J calls and clone size are taken from that table; D and trimming were inferred from the DNA. The sample contains around 140,000 clones, more than 70% of them found a single time. Jointly, the top ten make up less than 8.5% of the sample.

For TCR beta library preparation, about 2 micrograms of genomic DNA were isolated from cryopreserved PBMCs. Longitudinal blood samples from CLL patients on ibrutinib monotherapy underwent high-throughput TCR beta sequencing. The patients took part in an open-label, single-center phase 2 trial of ibrutinib monotherapy. The CDR3 covers 14 residues, taking in both the cysteine and the phenylalanine. The DNA shown is the 42-base CDR3, in frame from base 1. V gives up 1 base and J gives up 8 bases, and the segment between their germline ends measures 15 bases. CDR1 and CDR2, looked up from the germline V gene, are SGHRS and YFSETQ. This clone came up a few times. Its antigen remains unidentified. Base qualities are missing; no much larger clone stands one base away.

The V and J segments used are TRBV5-1 and TRBJ1-2; no D gene call is confident. This material consisted of PBMCs, taken after 36 months of ibrutinib treatment. This sequence originates from a human donor with chronic lymphocytic leukemia. Here is the DNA: TGCGCCAGCAGCTTGTCGGCTACGAGTTCGGGCTACACCTTC. Protein translation: CASSLSATSSGYTF.